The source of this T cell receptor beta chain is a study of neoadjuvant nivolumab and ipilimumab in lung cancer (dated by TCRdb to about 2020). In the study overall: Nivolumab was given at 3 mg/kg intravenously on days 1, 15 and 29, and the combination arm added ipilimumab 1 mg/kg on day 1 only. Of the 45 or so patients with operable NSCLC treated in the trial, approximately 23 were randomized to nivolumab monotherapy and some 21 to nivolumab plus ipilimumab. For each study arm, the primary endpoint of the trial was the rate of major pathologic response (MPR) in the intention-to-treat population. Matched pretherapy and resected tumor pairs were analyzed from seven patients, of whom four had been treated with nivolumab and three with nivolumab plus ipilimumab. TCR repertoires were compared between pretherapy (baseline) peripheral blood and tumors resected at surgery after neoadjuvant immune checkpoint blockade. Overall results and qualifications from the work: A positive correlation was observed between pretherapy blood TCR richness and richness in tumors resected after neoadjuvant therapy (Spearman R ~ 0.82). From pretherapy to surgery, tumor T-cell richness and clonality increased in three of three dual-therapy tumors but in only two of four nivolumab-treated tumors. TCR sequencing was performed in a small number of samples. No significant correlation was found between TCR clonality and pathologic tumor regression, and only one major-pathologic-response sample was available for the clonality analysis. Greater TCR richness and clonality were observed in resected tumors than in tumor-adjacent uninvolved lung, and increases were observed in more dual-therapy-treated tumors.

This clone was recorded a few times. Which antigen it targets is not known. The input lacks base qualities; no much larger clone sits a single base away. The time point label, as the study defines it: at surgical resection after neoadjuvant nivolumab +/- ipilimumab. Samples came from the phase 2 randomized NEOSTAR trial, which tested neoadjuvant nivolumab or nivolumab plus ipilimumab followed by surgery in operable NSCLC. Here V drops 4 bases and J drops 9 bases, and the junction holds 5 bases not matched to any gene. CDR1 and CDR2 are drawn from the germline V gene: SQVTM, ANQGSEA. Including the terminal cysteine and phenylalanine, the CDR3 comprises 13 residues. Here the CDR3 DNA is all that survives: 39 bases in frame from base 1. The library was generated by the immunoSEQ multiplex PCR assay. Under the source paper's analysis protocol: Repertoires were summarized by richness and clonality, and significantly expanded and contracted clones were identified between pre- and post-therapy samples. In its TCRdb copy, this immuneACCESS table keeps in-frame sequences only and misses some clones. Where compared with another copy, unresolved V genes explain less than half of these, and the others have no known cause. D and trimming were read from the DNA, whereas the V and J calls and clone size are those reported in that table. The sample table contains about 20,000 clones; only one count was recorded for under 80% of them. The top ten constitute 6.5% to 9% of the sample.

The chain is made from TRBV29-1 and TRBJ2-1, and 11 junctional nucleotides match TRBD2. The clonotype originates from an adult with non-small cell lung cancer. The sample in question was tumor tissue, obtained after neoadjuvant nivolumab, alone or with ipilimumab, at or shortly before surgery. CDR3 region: CSVAPLAGVEQFF. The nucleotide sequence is TGCAGCGTTGCGCCACTAGCGGGAGTTGAGCAGTTCTTC.